This TCR beta chain derives from a study of Ad26.COV2.S vaccination and SARS-CoV-2 variants. Across the study: The donor participated in the COV1001 trial, in its Ad26.COV2.S arm.

Libraries were prepared by immunoSEQ multiplex PCR; TCRdb keeps only in-frame clonotypes and omits some of them. Counted here are about 400,000 clones, 88% occurring once; the ten biggest clones make up under 4%. CDR3 length: 16 amino acids. Germline CDR1 is SEHNR and CDR2 is FQNEAQ (reference sequence). V trimming: 3 bases; J trimming: 7 bases; junction bases outside the gene matches: 10. As to this clone: Its antigen remains unidentified.

Treatment here: some 20 received Ad26.COV2.S at low or high dose, single or two shots; 5 received placebo; per-sample allocation not given. Samples analyzed were those drawn on day 63 after the first vaccine or placebo injection. What was given as vaccine was an Ad26 vector encoding Wuhan-strain SARS-CoV-2 spike. Study-level results: People who got the vaccine or the placebo had similar non-spike TCR breadth. Compared with placebo recipients, vaccine recipients had higher spike-specific TCR breadth.

Specimen: peripheral blood, collected in a trial of Ad26.COV2.S vaccine versus placebo. This TCR came from a person aged 18-60 years who received the Ad26.COV2.S COVID-19 vaccine or a placebo. The chain has TRBV7-9 and TRBJ2-1, with TRBD2 matching 9 bases. The CDR3 region is CASSFRRGGLLNEQFF. The CDR3 bases are TGTGCCAGCAGCTTTCGGCGGGGGGGCCTTTTAAATGAGCAGTTCTTC.